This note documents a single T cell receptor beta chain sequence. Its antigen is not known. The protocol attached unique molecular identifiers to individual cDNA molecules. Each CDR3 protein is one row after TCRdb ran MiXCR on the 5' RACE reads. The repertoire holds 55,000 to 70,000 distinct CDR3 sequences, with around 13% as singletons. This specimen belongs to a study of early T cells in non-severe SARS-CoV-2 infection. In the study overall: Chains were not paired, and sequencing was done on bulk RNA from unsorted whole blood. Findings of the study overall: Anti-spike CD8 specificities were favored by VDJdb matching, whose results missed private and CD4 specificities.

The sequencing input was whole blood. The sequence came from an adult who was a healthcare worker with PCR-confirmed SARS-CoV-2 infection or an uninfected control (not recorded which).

The CDR3 DNA sequence: TGTGCCAGCAGCCAGGGACACCCGAGCTCCTACGAGCAGTACTTC. Protein sequence: CASSQGHPSSYEQYF. The chain uses TRBV14 and TRBJ2-7, with D tentatively TRBD1 (6 bases). CDR1 is SGHDN and CDR2 is FVKESK in the germline V gene. Between the trimmed V and J ends, which lost 3 bases and 0 bases, there was a span of 12 bases. The CDR3 is 15 amino acids.